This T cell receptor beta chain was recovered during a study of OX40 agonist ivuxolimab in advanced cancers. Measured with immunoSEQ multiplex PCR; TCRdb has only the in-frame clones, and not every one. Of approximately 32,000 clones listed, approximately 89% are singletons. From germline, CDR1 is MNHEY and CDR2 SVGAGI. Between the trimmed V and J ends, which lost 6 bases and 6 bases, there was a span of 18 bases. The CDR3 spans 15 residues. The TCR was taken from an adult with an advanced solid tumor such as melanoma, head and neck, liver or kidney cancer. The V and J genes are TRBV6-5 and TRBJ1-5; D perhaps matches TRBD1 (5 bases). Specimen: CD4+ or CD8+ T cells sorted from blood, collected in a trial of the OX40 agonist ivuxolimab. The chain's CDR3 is CASRPYLGVGQPQHF. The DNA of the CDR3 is TGTGCCAGCAGACCCTACTTGGGGGTCGGTCAGCCCCAGCATTTT.